The rows below give T cell receptor beta chains drawn from one sample of a study of shared clonotypes between healthy human individuals. The data were produced by immunoSEQ multiplex PCR, yet TCRdb's version contains in-frame clones alone and is incomplete. The sample yields over 1.4 million clones, roughly 97% seen once. The sample comprised naive CD4+ T cells sorted from blood. All receptors derive from a man aged 25-45 years in good health. CDR3s leave out the opening cysteine and the closing phenylalanine or tryptophan. D genes are given only for firm matches.

D gene,CDR3 length,V gene,J gene,CDR3 protein
.,14,TRBV18,TRBJ1-1,ASSPPRGRDDTEAF
.,11,TRBV5-4,TRBJ2-7,ASSFGQLGEQY
TRBD1,13,TRBV5-6,TRBJ2-1,ASSLGDRDPSSQF
TRBD1,17,TRBV7-9,TRBJ1-5,ASSLDGTGGINSNQPQH
.,12,TRBV28,TRBJ1-4,ASSSPGPDEKLF
TRBD2,13,TRBV28,TRBJ2-7,ASTLAGGGPYEQY
.,13,TRBV11-3,TRBJ2-1,ASSLGRYEYNEQF
TRBD1,12,TRBV5-1,TRBJ2-5,ASSYDRAGETQY
TRBD1,12,TRBV7-7,TRBJ2-7,ASSFGTGGDEQY
.,10,TRBV28,TRBJ1-4,ASGGSDEKLF
TRBD1,15,TRBV7-3,TRBJ1-2,ASSLTAGQEKRYGYT
TRBD1,12,TRBV29-1,TRBJ1-2,SVDGQGADYGYT
.,12,TRBV28,TRBJ1-5,ASSVHRDGQPQH
.,12,TRBV5-8,TRBJ1-5,ASSLEGGRQPQH
TRBD1,12,TRBV25-1,TRBJ1-5,ASSGQGGYQPQH
TRBD1,14,TRBV5-6,TRBJ2-3,ASSSPRDRRTDTQY
.,13,TRBV6-6,TRBJ2-2,ASSQQGRNTGELF
.,13,TRBV9,TRBJ2-3,ASSVVGASTDTQY
.,10,TRBV7-2,TRBJ1-5,ASSLDSQPQH
TRBD1,14,TRBV27,TRBJ2-7,ASSFISGTGLYEQY
.,12,TRBV15,TRBJ1-5,ATSRADPEQPQH
TRBD1,15,TRBV15,TRBJ2-2,ATSRVSGTGGAGELF
TRBD2,13,TRBV27,TRBJ2-7,ASSTGLAGGQEQY
TRBD1,12,TRBV7-7,TRBJ2-7,ASSHNRGLGEQY
.,15,TRBV2,TRBJ1-1,ASSEAIFRGRGTEAF
TRBD1,12,TRBV7-9,TRBJ1-1,ASSSRGLIAEAF
.,12,TRBV9,TRBJ2-7,ASSVDTGRYEQY
TRBD1,14,TRBV5-1,TRBJ1-4,ASSLGSGTGSEKLF
.,13,TRBV5-1,TRBJ2-2,ASSLRTGNTGELF
.,12,TRBV18,TRBJ2-1,ASYSGGVPNEQF
.,11,TRBV15,TRBJ2-5,ATSRAGSETQY
.,12,TRBV10-3,TRBJ2-5,ASTNRGGPETQY
TRBD2,15,TRBV18,TRBJ2-6,ASGSRGEHSGANVLT
.,13,TRBV5-1,TRBJ1-2,ASSSISGDRGGYT
TRBD1,13,TRBV9,TRBJ2-1,ASSASGTGPNEQF
.,13,TRBV28,TRBJ2-5,ASSLAGAYQETQY
.,14,TRBV4-3,TRBJ2-2,ASSQEAGTYTGELF
.,15,TRBV9,TRBJ1-3,ASSAGADRLSGNTIY
.,12,TRBV5-8,TRBJ2-7,ASSLVLSSYEQY
.,10,TRBV2,TRBJ2-3,ASSDYSDTQY
TRBD1,9,TRBV18,TRBJ1-1,ASSPMGQQI
TRBD1,10,TRBV6-6,TRBJ2-6,ASGQGALVLT
.,12,TRBV10-3,TRBJ2-3,AISSGRLADTQY
.,13,TRBV6-5,TRBJ2-5,ASSYYESGKETQY
.,14,TRBV19,TRBJ2-5,ASSISLAGSRETQY
TRBD1,12,TRBV18,TRBJ2-7,ASSTTGAPYEQY
TRBD1,12,TRBV5-6,TRBJ2-7,ASSSFDRGNEQY
.,13,TRBV11-2,TRBJ1-2,ASSTRTRGDGGYT
TRBD1,15,TRBV7-2,TRBJ2-2,ASSFPPWDRGNGELF
.,14,TRBV6-1,TRBJ1-4,ASSEGPGTTNEKLF
TRBD2,14,TRBV7-9,TRBJ2-1,ASSSLAGGPYNEQF
.,11,TRBV18,TRBJ1-1,ASSPTANTEAF
.,11,TRBV25-1,TRBJ2-5,ASSDPGSETQY
.,13,TRBV9,TRBJ1-5,ASSVDFESEQPQH
TRBD1,13,TRBV6-1,TRBJ2-2,ASSENRGRTGELF
.,14,TRBV7-9,TRBJ2-3,ASTLGQGGSTDTQY
TRBD1,15,TRBV11-2,TRBJ2-2,ASSLVPGTGGSGELF
.,16,TRBV18,TRBJ2-7,ASSTIPPTTGNLYEQY
.,13,TRBV7-6,TRBJ1-1,ASSLVGKRDTEAF
.,12,TRBV11-2,TRBJ2-6,ASRPVTGANVLT